This T cell receptor beta chain appears in the sequencing data of a study of blood T cell repertoires in COVID-19. The V and J ends lost 3 bases and 8 bases, in that order; junction bases with no gene match: 5. Germline V gene data show CDR1 as MNHEY and CDR2 as SMNVEV (reference sequence). The CDR3 length is 14 residues. Method: immunoSEQ multiplex PCR; TCRdb's copy keeps in-frame clones and lacks some. The table includes approximately 210,000 clones, about four fifths detected once. Sequencing input: PBMCs or T cells enriched from blood (not recorded which). The receptor was isolated from a woman in her sixties or seventies who had recovered from COVID-19. V is TRBV27 and J is TRBJ2-1; 9 bases match TRBD2. The CDR3 DNA sequence: TGTGCCAGCAGTTTTTCGCGGGGGGGGTATGAGCAGTTCTTC. Translating it yields CASSFSRGGYEQFF.